The 9 T cell receptor beta chains presented below share a single source sample, sequenced in a study of OX40 agonist ivuxolimab in advanced cancers. Assay used: immunoSEQ multiplex PCR; TCRdb lists only in-frame clones, some missing. This table holds roughly 90,000 clones, about 83% found once. The material was CD4+ or CD8+ T cells sorted from blood, obtained in a trial of the OX40 agonist ivuxolimab. The receptors stem from an adult with an advanced solid tumor such as melanoma, head and neck, liver or kidney cancer.

The chain uses TRBV28 and TRBJ2-7; 12 nucleotides line up with TRBD2. The CDR3 has 16 amino acids. V shed 5 bases, J shed 5 bases, and the junction held 10 bases outside the gene matches. Germline CDR1 is MDHEN and CDR2 is SYDVKM. The CDR3 sequence is CASSTQTSGSPHEQYF. In DNA, the CDR3 is TGTGCCAGCAGTACCCAGACTAGCGGGAGTCCCCACGAGCAGTACTTC.

The chain carries TRBV7-2 and TRBJ2-1; D not resolved. The V and J ends lost 8 bases and 10 bases respectively, with 21 bases between them. Germline V CDR1 and CDR2: SGHTA, FQGNSA. There are 14 residues in the CDR3. The CDR3 coding sequence is TGTGCCAGCGGCAGAGGCGGATCCGCTCCGGAGCAGTTCTTC. Protein product: CASGRGGSAPEQFF.

This clone occurred once. The gene calls are TRBV18 and TRBJ2-1, with unresolved D. V lost 6 bases and J 6 bases, leaving 15 bases between the germline ends. Germline CDR1 reads KGHSH; CDR2 reads LQKENI. The CDR3 extends over 14 amino acids. The CDR3 is CASSPGRAGNEQFF. The CDR3 coding sequence is TGTGCCAGCTCCCCCGGAAGGGCTGGCAATGAGCAGTTCTTC.

The chain employs TRBV7-2 and TRBJ2-7; 9 nucleotides agree with TRBD2. Per the germline V gene, CDR1 is SGHTA and CDR2 is FQGNSA. V lost 5 bases and J lost 4; bases outside the gene matches: 9. This CDR3 is 15 amino acids long. The CDR3 coding sequence is TGTGCCAGCAGCCCTCGAGGAGCGGGGGGTTACGAGCAGTACTTC. It codes for CASSPRGAGGYEQYF. The complete variable domain, with remaining parts taken from reference TRBV7-2 and TRBJ2-7, reads GAGVSQSPSNKVTEKGKDVELRCDPISGHTALYWYRQSLGQGLEFLIYFQGNSAPDKSGLPSDRFSAERTGGSVSTLTIQRTQQEDSAVYLCASSPRGAGGYEQYFGPGTRLTVT.

This clone was detected a few times. V is TRBV7-9 and J is TRBJ2-2; TRBD1 aligns across 7 bases. There are 14 residues in the CDR3. Germline trimming cut 6 bases from V and 5 bases from J; bases unmatched to any gene: 6. CDR1 SEHNR and CDR2 FQNEAQ come from the germline V gene (reference sequence). The CDR3 loop is CASSLTGKTGELFF. DNA for the CDR3: TGTGCCAGCAGTTTGACAGGGAAGACCGGGGAGCTGTTTTTT.

CDR3 in DNA: TGTGCCAGTAGTATACAGGTTCGCGACACTGAAGCTTTCTTT. Translated, it gives CASSIQVRDTEAFF. The rearrangement uses TRBV19 and TRBJ1-1; D is unresolved. There are 14 residues in the CDR3. V was clipped by 2 bases and J by 3 bases, with 10 bases between them. The germline V gene has CDR1 LNHDA and CDR2 SQIVND (reference sequence).

V is TRBV11-2 and J is TRBJ2-2; no clear D gene. This CDR3 is 16 amino acids long. V gave up 1 base and J gave up 7 bases, with 16 bases separating them. Germline CDR1 reads SGHAT; CDR2 reads FQNNGV. The CDR3: CASSLVHDTRIGELFF. DNA for the CDR3: TGTGCCAGCAGCTTAGTGCACGATACCCGAATCGGGGAGCTGTTTTTT.

V is TRBV18 and J is TRBJ2-5; 7 bases agree with TRBD1. This CDR3 spans 15 amino acids. J was trimmed by 3 bases and V by 5 bases; bases with no gene match: 9. Germline CDR1 is KGHSH and CDR2 is LQKENI. CDR3 residues: CASSRPGTEEETQYF. The DNA for the CDR3 is TGTGCCAGCTCAAGACCAGGGACAGAAGAAGAGACCCAGTACTTC.

The table lists this clone with a few counts. V gene TRBV7-2 combines with J gene TRBJ2-7; possibly TRBD2 for D (5 bases). Deletions cut 5 bases from V and 5 bases from J, with 16 bases between. This CDR3 contains 14 residues. Germline V gene sequence: CDR1 SGHTA, CDR2 FQGNSA. CDR3 protein: CASSPTRVRDEQYF. The DNA for the CDR3 is TGTGCCAGCAGCCCCACGAGGGTTAGGGACGAGCAGTACTTC.